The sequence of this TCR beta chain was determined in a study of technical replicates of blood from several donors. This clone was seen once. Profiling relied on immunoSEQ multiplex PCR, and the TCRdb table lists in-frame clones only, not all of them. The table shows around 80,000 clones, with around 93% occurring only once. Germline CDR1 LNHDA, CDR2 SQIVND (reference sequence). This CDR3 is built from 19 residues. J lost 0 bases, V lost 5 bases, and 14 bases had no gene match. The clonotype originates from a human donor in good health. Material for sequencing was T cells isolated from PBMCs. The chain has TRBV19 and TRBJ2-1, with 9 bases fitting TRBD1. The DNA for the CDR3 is TGTGCCAGTAGTCTGGGACAGGGTTACTTCAGGAGCTCCTACAATGAGCAGTTCTTC. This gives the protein CASSLGQGYFRSSYNEQFF.